This T cell receptor (beta chain) was documented in a study of T cells after yellow fever vaccination. Findings and caveats of the study: Abundant clonotypes (contaminants from the bulk population) could be present in FACS-sorted repertoires.

From germline, CDR1 is SEHNR and CDR2 FQNEAQ (reference sequence). The germline V and J ends were trimmed by 3 bases and 10 bases, with 18 bases remaining between them. The CDR3 is 14 amino acids. As to this clonotype: What it recognizes is unknown.

One entry per CDR3 protein, called by TCRdb with MiXCR from the 5' RACE reads. The sample carries some 670,000 distinct CDR3 sequences, approximately 13% recorded once. This receptor was identified in a man under 40 who received the YFV17D yellow fever vaccine. Material: PBMCs, obtained on the day of the yellow fever booster vaccination. The rearrangement uses TRBV7-9 and TRBJ1-1, with a possible D match to TRBD1 (6 bases). CDR3 region: CASSLLGALGRAFF. In DNA, the CDR3 is TGTGCCAGCAGCTTGTTGGGGGCGTTAGGTCGAGCTTTCTTT. The full variable domain, with the rest looked up from reference TRBV7-9 and TRBJ1-1, is DTGVSQNPRHKITKRGQNVTFRCDPISEHNRLYWYRQTLGQGPEFLTYFQNEAQLEKSRLLSDRFSAERPKGSFSTLEIQRTEQGDSAMYLCASSLLGALGRAFFGQGTRLTVV.